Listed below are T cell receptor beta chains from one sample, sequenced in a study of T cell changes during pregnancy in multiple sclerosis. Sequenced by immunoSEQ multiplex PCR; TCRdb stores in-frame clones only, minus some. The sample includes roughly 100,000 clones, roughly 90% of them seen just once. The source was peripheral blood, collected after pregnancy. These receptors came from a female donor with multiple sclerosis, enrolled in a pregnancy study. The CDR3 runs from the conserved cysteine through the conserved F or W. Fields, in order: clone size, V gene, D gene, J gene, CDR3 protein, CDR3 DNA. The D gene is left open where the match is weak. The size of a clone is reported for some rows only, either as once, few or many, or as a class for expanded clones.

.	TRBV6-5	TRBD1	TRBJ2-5	CASSYPDRGQGGTQYF	TGTGCCAGCAGTTACCCGGACAGGGGTCAGGGGGGGACCCAGTACTTC
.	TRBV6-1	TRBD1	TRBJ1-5	CASSVTGDNQPQHF	TGTGCCAGCAGCGTGACAGGGGACAATCAGCCCCAGCATTTT
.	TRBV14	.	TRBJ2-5	CASSQETWKTQYF	TGTGCCAGCAGCCAAGAGACTTGGAAGACCCAGTACTTC
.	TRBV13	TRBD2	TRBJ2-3	CASSAGLAGGSTDTQYF	TGTGCCAGCAGCGCGGGACTAGCGGGGGGCTCCACAGATACGCAGTATTTT
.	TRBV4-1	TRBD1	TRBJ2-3	CASSPGPGQGVDTQYF	TGCGCCAGCAGCCCTGGTCCGGGACAGGGGGTAGATACGCAGTATTTT
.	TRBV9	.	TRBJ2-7	CASSAYQTDSSYEQYF	TGTGCCAGCAGCGCCTACCAGACTGACAGCTCCTACGAGCAGTACTTC
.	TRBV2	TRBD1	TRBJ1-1	CASSDKEKGAYIAEAFF	TGTGCCAGCAGTGATAAGGAAAAGGGGGCATATATTGCTGAAGCTTTCTTT
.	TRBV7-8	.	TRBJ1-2	CASSLASRQPNF	TGTGCCAGCAGCTTAGCGTCGAGACAGCCAAACTTC
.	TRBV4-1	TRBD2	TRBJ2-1	CASSQDPGGAYNEQFF	TGCGCCAGCAGCCAAGATCCCGGGGGGGCCTACAATGAGCAGTTCTTC
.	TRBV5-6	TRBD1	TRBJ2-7	CASSFPTGSGYEQYF	TGTGCCAGCAGCTTTCCGACAGGGTCCGGGTACGAGCAGTACTTC
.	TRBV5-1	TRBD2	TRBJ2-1	CASSILSSGGPYNEQFF	TGCGCCAGCAGCATCCTGAGTAGCGGGGGGCCCTACAATGAGCAGTTCTTC
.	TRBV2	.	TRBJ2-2	CASITNTGELFF	TGTGCCAGCATTACGAACACCGGGGAGCTGTTTTTT
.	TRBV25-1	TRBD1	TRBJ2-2	CALGDGQGTGELFF	TGTGCCCTCGGGGATGGACAGGGCACCGGGGAGCTGTTTTTT
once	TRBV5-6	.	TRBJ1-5	CASSRGTQAYSNQPQHF	TGTGCCAGCAGCCGGGGGACCCAGGCTTATAGCAATCAGCCCCAGCATTTT